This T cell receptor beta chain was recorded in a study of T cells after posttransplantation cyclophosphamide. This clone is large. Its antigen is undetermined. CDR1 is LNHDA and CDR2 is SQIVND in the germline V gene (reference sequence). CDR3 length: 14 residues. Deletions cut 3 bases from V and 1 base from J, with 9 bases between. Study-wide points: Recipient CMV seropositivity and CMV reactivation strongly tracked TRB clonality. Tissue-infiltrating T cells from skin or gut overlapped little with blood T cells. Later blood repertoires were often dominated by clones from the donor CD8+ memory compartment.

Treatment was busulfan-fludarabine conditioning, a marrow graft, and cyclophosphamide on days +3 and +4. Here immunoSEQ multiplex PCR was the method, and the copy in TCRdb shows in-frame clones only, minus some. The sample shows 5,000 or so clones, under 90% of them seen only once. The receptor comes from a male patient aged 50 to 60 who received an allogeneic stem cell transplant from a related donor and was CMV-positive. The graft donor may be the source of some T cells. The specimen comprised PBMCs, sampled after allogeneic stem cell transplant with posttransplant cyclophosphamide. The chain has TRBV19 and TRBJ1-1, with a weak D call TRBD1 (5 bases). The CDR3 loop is CASSIAGQNTEAFF. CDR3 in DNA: TGTGCCAGTAGTATTGCAGGGCAGAACACTGAAGCTTTCTTT.